This entry lists 12 T cell receptor beta chains sequenced from one sample in a study of blood T cell repertoires in COVID-19. The method was immunoSEQ multiplex PCR; TCRdb's version includes in-frame clones alone and lacks a portion of them. The sample lists some 390,000 clones; around 87% were seen once. Sequencing was carried out using PBMCs or T cells enriched from blood (not recorded which). The receptors come from a man aged 25 to 45 who had recovered from COVID-19.

About this clone: This sample includes further DNA sequences coding for the same CDR3. The V and J genes are TRBV3-1 (or the pseudogene TRBV3-2) and TRBJ2-7; 10 positions agree with TRBD2. Trimming removed 1 base from V and 3 bases from J; junction bases left unmatched: 3. CDR1 is LGHDT, CDR2 YNNKEL, per germline (reference sequence). CDR3 size: 15 residues. This CDR3 is CASSQGSSGSYEQYF. Here the CDR3 DNA reads TGTGCCAGCAGCCAAGGTTCTAGCGGGAGCTACGAGCAGTACTTC.

The count of this clone is one. The chain combines TRBV11-2 with TRBJ1-2; a weak D match, TRBD1 (6 bases). The CDR3 sequence is 12 residues long. The V end lost 4 bases, the J end lost 4 bases, and 7 bases lay between the germline ends. Per the germline V gene, CDR1 is SGHAT and CDR2 is FQNNGV. CDR3 nucleotides: TGTGCCAGCAGCTCAGGGGCCTATGGCTACACCTTC. Protein: CASSSGAYGYTF. The full variable domain, in which reference TRBV11-2 and TRBJ1-2 provide the parts outside the CDR3, is EAGVAQSPRYKIIEKRQSVAFWCNPISGHATLYWYQQILGQGPKLLIQFQNNGVVDDSQLPKDRFSAERLKGVDSTLKIQPAKLEDSAVYLCASSSGAYGYTFGSGTRLTVV.

The V call is TRBV2, the J call TRBJ1-2; TRBD1 might be the D (6 bases). This CDR3 is built from 14 residues. Trimming pared 5 bases from V and 4 bases from J, leaving 14 bases between. Germline V CDR1 and CDR2: SNHLY, FYNNEI. CDR3 nucleotides: TGTGCCAGCAGTATCGAACAGGGCCTCTATGGCTACACCTTC. Protein product: CASSIEQGLYGYTF.

The chain has TRBV4-1 and TRBJ2-3, with 11 bases identical to TRBD2. Germline V gives CDR1 MGHRA, CDR2 YSYEKL. This CDR3 has 14 residues. Germline trimming cut 8 bases from V and 4 bases from J; bases unmatched to any gene: 5. The CDR3 DNA reads TGCGCCAGCCGGGGACTAGCGGCCGCAGATACGCAGTATTTT. It yields the protein CASRGLAAADTQYF.

Here the CDR3 reads CASTQHGTGPWPYEQYF. CDR3 sequence (DNA): TGTGCCAGCACCCAACACGGGACAGGACCATGGCCCTACGAGCAGTACTTC. J is TRBJ2-7 and V is TRBV28, with 8 bases that match TRBD1. J gave up 2 bases and V 7 bases, and 16 bases lay outside the gene matches. The CDR3 is 17 residues long. Per the germline V gene, CDR1 is MDHEN and CDR2 is SYDVKM.

The chain is built from TRBV2 and TRBJ2-1; TRBD2 aligns across 10 bases. The CDR3 runs to 15 residues. CDR1 is SNHLY, CDR2 FYNNEI, per germline. J was trimmed by 5 bases and V by 6 bases; bases with no gene match: 7. The CDR3 sequence is CASRAGTSENNEQFF. CDR3 DNA sequence: TGTGCCAGCAGGGCCGGGACTAGCGAGAACAATGAGCAGTTCTTC.

The chain employs TRBV19 and TRBJ1-5, with D hard to call. The germline CDR1 and CDR2 sequences are LNHDA and SQIVND (reference sequence). The CDR3 loop spans 15 amino acids. The V end was cut by 7 bases, the J end by 4 bases, with 17 bases between. This chain's CDR3 is CASTGGTGMNQPQHF. The CDR3 DNA follows: TGTGCCAGTACCGGCGGCACCGGGATGAATCAGCCCCAGCATTTT.

V is TRBV29-1 and J is TRBJ2-7; TRBD1 agrees at 7 bases. Germline V gives CDR1 SQVTM, CDR2 ANQGSEA. Losses at the gene ends were 5 bases for V and 2 bases for J; bases not matched to a gene: 6. This CDR3 contains 13 residues. CDR3: CSVRQGTPYEQYF. As DNA, the CDR3 is TGCAGCGTTAGACAGGGTACCCCCTACGAGCAGTACTTC.

This chain connects TRBV19 to TRBJ2-1; TRBD2 agrees at 8 bases. Germline V lookup: CDR1 LNHDA, CDR2 SQIVND (reference sequence). The trim removed 7 bases at V and 7 bases at J, leaving 6 bases unmatched. The CDR3 has 13 residues. CDR3 sequence (DNA): TGTGCCAGTACCAAAGCGGGAGTGAATGAGCAGTTCTTC. Translation: CASTKAGVNEQFF. Full variable domain (missing parts from reference TRBV19 and TRBJ2-1): DGGITQSPKYLFRKEGQNVTLSCEQNLNHDAMYWYRQDPGQGLRLIYYSQIVNDFQKGDIAEGYSVSREKKESFPLTVTSAQKNPTAFYLCASTKAGVNEQFFGPGTRLTVL.

The chain carries TRBV11-2 and TRBJ2-3, with TRBD2 identical over 10 bases. After removal of 6 bases from V and 4 bases from J, the junction contained 10 bases not matched to a gene. The germline gives CDR1 SGHAT, CDR2 FQNNGV. This CDR3 is built from 16 residues. The CDR3 here is CASSGWLAGVPDTQYF. The DNA of the CDR3 is TGTGCCAGCAGTGGATGGCTAGCGGGAGTCCCAGATACGCAGTATTTT.

The rearrangement links TRBV5-1 to TRBJ2-4; tentative D call: TRBD2 (6 bases). There are 16 residues in the CDR3. The V and J ends lost 1 base and 1 base respectively, with 12 bases between them. CDR1 SGHRS and CDR2 YFSETQ come from the germline V gene. This CDR3 reads CASSLRAAGAKNIQYF. The CDR3 DNA reads as TGCGCCAGCAGCTTGAGGGCGGCGGGGGCCAAAAACATTCAGTACTTC.

V is TRBV28 and J is TRBJ1-2; 9 positions agree with TRBD1. In germline, CDR1 is MDHEN, CDR2 SYDVKM. CDR3 length: 15 residues. V lost 6 bases and J lost 2; bases outside the gene matches: 7. The CDR3 sequence is CASSREGTGNYGYTF. The CDR3 DNA reads as TGTGCCAGCAGCCGAGAAGGGACAGGGAACTATGGCTACACCTTC.